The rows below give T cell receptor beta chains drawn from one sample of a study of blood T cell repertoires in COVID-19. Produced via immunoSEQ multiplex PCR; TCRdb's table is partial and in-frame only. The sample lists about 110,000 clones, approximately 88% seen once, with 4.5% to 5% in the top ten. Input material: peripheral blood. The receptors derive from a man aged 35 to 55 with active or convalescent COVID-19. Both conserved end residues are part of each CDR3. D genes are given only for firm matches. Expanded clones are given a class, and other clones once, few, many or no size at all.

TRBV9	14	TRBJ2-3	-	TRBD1	CASSGTGYSDTQYF	TGTGCCAGCAGCGGGACAGGGTATTCAGATACGCAGTATTTT
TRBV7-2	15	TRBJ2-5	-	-	CASSLGGLYQETQYF	TGTGCCAGCAGCTTAGGAGGACTCTACCAAGAGACCCAGTACTTC
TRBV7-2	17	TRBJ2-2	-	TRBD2	CASSSNLASGQTGELFF	TGTGCCAGCAGCTCCAATTTGGCTAGCGGCCAAACCGGGGAGCTGTTTTTT
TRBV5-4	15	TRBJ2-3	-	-	CASSLGWAVTDTQYF	TGTGCCAGCAGCTTGGGATGGGCCGTGACAGATACGCAGTATTTT
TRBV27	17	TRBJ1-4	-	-	CASSYGGVGATNEKLFF	TGTGCCAGCAGTTATGGGGGCGTTGGGGCAACTAATGAAAAACTGTTTTTT
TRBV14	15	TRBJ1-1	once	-	CASSRLLGPNTEAFF	TGTGCCAGCAGCCGACTCCTCGGTCCGAACACTGAAGCTTTCTTT
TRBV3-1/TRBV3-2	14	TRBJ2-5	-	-	CASSQGLVGETQYF	TGTGCCAGCAGCCAAGGACTAGTCGGGGAGACCCAGTACTTC
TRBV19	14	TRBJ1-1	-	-	CASPVTGLNTEAFF	TGTGCCAGCCCAGTTACAGGCCTGAACACTGAAGCTTTCTTT
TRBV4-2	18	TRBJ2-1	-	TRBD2	CASSQGGIEAGGPNEQFF	TGTGCCAGCAGCCAAGGGGGAATTGAGGCGGGAGGACCGAATGAGCAGTTCTTC
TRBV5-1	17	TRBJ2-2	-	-	CASSPEARLGGTGELFF	TGCGCCAGCAGCCCGGAGGCCAGGCTAGGGGGCACCGGGGAGCTGTTTTTT
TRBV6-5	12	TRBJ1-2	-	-	CASSYREGGYTF	TGTGCCAGCAGTTACCGGGAGGGGGGCTACACCTTC
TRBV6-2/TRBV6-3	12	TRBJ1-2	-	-	CASSYGLYGYTF	TGTGCCAGCAGTTACGGCCTCTATGGCTACACCTTC
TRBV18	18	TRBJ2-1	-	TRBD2	CASSLYAPLAGGGNEQFF	TGTGCCAGCTCACTTTACGCACCCCTAGCGGGAGGGGGTAATGAGCAGTTCTTC
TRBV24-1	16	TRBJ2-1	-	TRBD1	CATSDRTGSSYNEQFF	TGTGCCACCAGTGATCGGACAGGGAGCTCCTACAATGAGCAGTTCTTC
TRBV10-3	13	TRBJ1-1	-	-	CAINKGVNTEAFF	TGTGCCATCAATAAAGGGGTAAACACTGAAGCTTTCTTT
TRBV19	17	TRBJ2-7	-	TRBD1	CASSTAPPGGRTYEQYF	TGTGCCAGTAGTACCGCCCCCCCAGGGGGAAGGACCTACGAGCAGTACTTC
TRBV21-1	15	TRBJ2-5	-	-	CASSKVRQARETQYF	TGTGCCAGCAGCAAAGTCAGACAGGCGAGAGAGACCCAGTACTTC
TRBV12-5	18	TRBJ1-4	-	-	CASGLVPLAASYNEKLFF	TGTGCTAGTGGTTTGGTACCCCTCGCGGCTTCTTATAATGAAAAACTGTTTTTT
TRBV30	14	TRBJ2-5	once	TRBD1	CAWSGTGGRETQYF	TGTGCCTGGTCGGGAACAGGGGGCCGAGAGACCCAGTACTTC
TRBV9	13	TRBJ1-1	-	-	CASSVDHRAPAFF	TGTGCCAGCAGCGTAGATCACAGGGCTCCGGCTTTCTTT
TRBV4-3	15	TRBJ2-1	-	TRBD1	CASSQVGQGTNEQFF	TGCGCCAGCAGCCAAGTGGGACAGGGGACCAATGAGCAGTTCTTC
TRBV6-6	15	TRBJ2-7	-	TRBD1	CASSSPGQGSYEQYF	TGTGCCAGCAGTTCGCCGGGACAGGGATCCTACGAGCAGTACTTC
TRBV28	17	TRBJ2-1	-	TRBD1	CASSFLSEAGGYNEQFF	TGTGCCAGCAGTTTTTTATCGGAGGCAGGGGGCTACAATGAGCAGTTCTTC
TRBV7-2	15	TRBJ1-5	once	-	CASSSLGQPNQPQHF	TGTGCCAGCAGCTCCCTAGGACAACCTAATCAGCCCCAGCATTTT
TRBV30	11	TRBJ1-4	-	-	CAWSASGKLFF	TGTGCCTGGAGTGCATCGGGAAAACTGTTTTTT
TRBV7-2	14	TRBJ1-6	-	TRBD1	CASSLGTGNSPLHF	TGTGCCAGCAGCTTAGGGACAGGGAATTCACCCCTCCACTTT
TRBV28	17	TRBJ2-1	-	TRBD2	CASSLWRTSVNYNEQFF	TGTGCCAGCAGTTTATGGAGGACTAGCGTAAATTACAATGAGCAGTTCTTC
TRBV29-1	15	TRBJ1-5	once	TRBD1	CSVEDQGDGNQPQHF	TGCAGCGTTGAAGATCAGGGGGACGGAAATCAGCCCCAGCATTTT
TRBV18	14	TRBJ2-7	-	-	CASSPRTDLYEQYF	TGTGCCAGCTCACCGCGGACAGACCTCTACGAGCAGTACTTC
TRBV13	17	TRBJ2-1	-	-	CASTSGGGAATYNEQFF	TGTGCCAGCACCTCTGGGGGCGGAGCGGCAACCTACAATGAGCAGTTCTTC
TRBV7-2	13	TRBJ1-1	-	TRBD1	CASSSSGGTEAFF	TGTGCCAGCAGCTCCTCAGGGGGAACTGAAGCTTTCTTT
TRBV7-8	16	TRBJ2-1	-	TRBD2	CASSRKLAGGPNEQFF	TGTGCCAGCAGCCGTAAACTAGCGGGAGGGCCGAATGAGCAGTTCTTC
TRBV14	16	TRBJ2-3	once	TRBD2	CASSPGTSGSLYTQYF	TGTGCCAGCAGCCCGGGGACTAGCGGGAGTTTGTATACGCAGTATTTT
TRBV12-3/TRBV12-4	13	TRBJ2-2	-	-	CASKEGWDGELFF	TGTGCCAGCAAGGAGGGGTGGGACGGGGAGCTGTTTTTT
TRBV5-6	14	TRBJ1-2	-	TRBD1	CATGQGGINYGYTF	TGTGCCACCGGGCAGGGGGGAATTAACTATGGCTACACCTTC
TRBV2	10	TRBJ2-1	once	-	CASSDLEQFF	TGTGCCAGCAGTGATCTCGAGCAGTTCTTC
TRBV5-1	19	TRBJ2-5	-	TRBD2	CASSLVPTSGSVLGETQYF	TGCGCCAGCAGCTTGGTACCGACTAGCGGGAGTGTGCTGGGAGAGACCCAGTACTTC
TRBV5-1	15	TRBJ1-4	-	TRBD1	CASSLSGTGDKKLFF	TGCGCCAGCAGCTTGTCCGGGACAGGGGACAAAAAACTGTTTTTT
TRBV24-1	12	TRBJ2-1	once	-	CATSDLRERPFF	TGTGCCACCAGTGATTTGCGGGAAAGGCCGTTCTTC
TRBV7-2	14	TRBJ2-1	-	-	CASSLGHYYNEQFF	TGTGCCAGCAGCTTAGGACATTACTACAATGAGCAGTTCTTC